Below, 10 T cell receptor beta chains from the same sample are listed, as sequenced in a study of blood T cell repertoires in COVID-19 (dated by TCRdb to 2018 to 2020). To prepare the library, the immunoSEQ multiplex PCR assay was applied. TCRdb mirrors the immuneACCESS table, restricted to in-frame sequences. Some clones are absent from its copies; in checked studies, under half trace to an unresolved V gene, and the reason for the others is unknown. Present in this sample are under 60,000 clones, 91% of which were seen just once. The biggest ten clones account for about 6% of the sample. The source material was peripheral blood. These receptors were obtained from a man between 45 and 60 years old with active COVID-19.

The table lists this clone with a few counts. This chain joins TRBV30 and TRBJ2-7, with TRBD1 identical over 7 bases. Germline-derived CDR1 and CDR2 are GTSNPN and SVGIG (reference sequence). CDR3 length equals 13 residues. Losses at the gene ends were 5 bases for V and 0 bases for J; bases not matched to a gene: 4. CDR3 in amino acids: CAWDGDSSYEQYF. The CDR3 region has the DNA TGTGCCTGGGATGGGGACAGCTCCTACGAGCAGTACTTC. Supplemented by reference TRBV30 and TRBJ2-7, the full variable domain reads SQTIHQWPATLVQPVGSPLSLECTVEGTSNPNLYWYRQAAGRGLQLLFYSVGIGQISSEVPQNLSASRPQDRQFILSSKKLLLSDSGFYLCAWDGDSSYEQYFGPGTRLTVT.

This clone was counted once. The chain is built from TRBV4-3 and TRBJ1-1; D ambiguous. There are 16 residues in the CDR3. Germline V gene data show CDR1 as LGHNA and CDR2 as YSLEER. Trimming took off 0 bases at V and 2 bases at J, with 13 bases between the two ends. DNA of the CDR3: TGCGCCAGCAGCCAAGAGATGTCGGCAGGAAACACTGAAGCTTTCTTT. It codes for CASSQEMSAGNTEAFF.

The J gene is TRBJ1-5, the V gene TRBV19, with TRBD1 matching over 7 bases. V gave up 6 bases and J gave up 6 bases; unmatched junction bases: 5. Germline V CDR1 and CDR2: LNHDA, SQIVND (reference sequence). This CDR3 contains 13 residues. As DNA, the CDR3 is TGTGCCAGTAGAGACAGGGAGACTCAGCCCCAGCATTTT. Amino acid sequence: CASRDRETQPQHF. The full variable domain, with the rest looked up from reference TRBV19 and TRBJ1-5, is DGGITQSPKYLFRKEGQNVTLSCEQNLNHDAMYWYRQDPGQGLRLIYYSQIVNDFQKGDIAEGYSVSREKKESFPLTVTSAQKNPTAFYLCASRDRETQPQHFGDGTRLSIL.

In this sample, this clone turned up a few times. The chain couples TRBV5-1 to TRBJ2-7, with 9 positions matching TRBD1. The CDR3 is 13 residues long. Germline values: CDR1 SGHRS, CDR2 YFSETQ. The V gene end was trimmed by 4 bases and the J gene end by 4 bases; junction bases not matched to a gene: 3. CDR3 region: CASSGTGNYEQYF. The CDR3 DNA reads TGCGCCAGCAGCGGGACAGGGAATTACGAGCAGTACTTC.

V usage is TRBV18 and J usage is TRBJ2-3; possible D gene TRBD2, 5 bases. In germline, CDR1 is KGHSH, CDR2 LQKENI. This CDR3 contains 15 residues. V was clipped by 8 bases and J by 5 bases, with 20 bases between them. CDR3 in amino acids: CASAPSGVLEDTQYF. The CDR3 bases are TGTGCCAGCGCCCCAAGCGGAGTTCTAGAAGATACGCAGTATTTT.

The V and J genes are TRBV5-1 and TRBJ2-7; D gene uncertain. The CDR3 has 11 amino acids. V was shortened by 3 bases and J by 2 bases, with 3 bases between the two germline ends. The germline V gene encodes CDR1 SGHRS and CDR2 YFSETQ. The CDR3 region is CASSSTYEQYF. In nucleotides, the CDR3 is TGCGCCAGCAGCTCCACCTACGAGCAGTACTTC.

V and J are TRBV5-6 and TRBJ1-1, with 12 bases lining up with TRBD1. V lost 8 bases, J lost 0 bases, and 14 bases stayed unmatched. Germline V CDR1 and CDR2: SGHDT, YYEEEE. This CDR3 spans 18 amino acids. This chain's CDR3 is CASSGTGGQGIMNTEAFF. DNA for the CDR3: TGTGCCAGTTCCGGGACAGGGGGCCAGGGTATCATGAACACTGAAGCTTTCTTT.

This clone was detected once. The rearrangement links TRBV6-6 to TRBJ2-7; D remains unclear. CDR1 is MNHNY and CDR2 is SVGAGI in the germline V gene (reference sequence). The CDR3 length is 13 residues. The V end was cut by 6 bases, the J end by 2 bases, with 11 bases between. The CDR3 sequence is CASRPSSTYEQYF. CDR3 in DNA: TGTGCCAGCAGACCCTCGAGTACCTACGAGCAGTACTTC.

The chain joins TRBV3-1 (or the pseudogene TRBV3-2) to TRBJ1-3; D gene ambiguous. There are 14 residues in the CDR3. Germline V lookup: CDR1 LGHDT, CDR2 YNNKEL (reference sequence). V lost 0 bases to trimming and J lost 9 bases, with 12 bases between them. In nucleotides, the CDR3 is TGTGCCAGCAGCCAAGACCTAGCGAAAGGCACCATATATTTT. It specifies CASSQDLAKGTIYF.

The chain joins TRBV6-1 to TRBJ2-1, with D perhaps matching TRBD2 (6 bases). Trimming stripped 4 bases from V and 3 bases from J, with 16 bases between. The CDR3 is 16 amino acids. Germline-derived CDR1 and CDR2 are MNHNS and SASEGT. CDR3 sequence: CASSAVGGGNYNEQFF. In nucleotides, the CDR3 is TGTGCCAGCAGTGCCGTCGGGGGTGGGAACTACAATGAGCAGTTCTTC.